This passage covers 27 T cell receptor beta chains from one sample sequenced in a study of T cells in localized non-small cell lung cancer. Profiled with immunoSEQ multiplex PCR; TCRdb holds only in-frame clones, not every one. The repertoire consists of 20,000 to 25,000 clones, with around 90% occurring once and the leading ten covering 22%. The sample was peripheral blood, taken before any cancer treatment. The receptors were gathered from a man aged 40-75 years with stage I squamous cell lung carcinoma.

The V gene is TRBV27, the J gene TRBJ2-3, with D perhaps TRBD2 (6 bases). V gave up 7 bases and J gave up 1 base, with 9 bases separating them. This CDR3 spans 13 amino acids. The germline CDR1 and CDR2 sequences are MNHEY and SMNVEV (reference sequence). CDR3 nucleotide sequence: TGTGCCAGCACTCGCGGGGGCACAGATACGCAGTATTTT. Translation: CASTRGGTDTQYF.

CDR3 amino acids: CASTQGEKETQYF. Written as DNA, the CDR3 is TGTGCCAGCACTCAAGGGGAGAAAGAGACCCAGTACTTC. This sequence joins TRBV2 and TRBJ2-5; D may match TRBD1 or TRBD2 (5 bases each). CDR1 SNHLY and CDR2 FYNNEI come from the germline V gene. The CDR3 covers 13 residues. Trimming removed 7 bases at V and 3 bases at J, with 12 bases between.

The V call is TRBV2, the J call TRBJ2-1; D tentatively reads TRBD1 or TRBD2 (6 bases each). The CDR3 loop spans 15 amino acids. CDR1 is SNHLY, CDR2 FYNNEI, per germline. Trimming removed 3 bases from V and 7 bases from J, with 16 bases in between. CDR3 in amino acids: CASSEEGVNFNEQFF. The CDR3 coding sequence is TGTGCCAGCAGTGAGGAGGGGGTCAATTTTAATGAGCAGTTCTTC.

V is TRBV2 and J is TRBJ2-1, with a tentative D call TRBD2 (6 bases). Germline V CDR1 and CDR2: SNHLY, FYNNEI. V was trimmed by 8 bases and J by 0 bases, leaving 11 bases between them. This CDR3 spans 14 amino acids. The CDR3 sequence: CASGGVTSYNEQFF. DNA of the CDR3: TGTGCCAGCGGAGGGGTAACCTCCTACAATGAGCAGTTCTTC.

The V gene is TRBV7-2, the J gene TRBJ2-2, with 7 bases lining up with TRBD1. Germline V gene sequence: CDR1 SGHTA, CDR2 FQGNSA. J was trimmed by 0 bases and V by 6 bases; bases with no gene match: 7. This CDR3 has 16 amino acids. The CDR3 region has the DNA TGTGCCAGCAGTAACAGGGGTTCGGCGAACACCGGGGAGCTGTTTTTT. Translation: CASSNRGSANTGELFF.

For the CDR3, the DNA is TGCGCCAGCAGATCGGGGAGCGGGGGCACAGATACGCAGTATTTT. It is translated as CASRSGSGGTDTQYF. The rearrangement joins TRBV5-1 to TRBJ2-3, with 7 bases matching TRBD2. The CDR3 totals 15 residues. Trimming took 5 bases from V and 1 from J; bases not matched to a gene: 7. Germline assignment: CDR1 SGHRS and CDR2 YFSETQ.

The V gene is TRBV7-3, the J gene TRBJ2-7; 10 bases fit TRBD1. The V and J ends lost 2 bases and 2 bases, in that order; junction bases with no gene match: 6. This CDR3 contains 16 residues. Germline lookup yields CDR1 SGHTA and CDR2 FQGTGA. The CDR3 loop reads CASSLYPGQGTYEQYF. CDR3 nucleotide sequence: TGTGCCAGCAGCTTATACCCGGGACAGGGGACCTACGAGCAGTACTTC.

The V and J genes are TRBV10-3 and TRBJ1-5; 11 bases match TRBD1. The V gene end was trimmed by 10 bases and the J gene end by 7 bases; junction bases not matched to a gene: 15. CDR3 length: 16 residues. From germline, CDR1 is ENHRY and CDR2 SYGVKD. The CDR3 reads CASSTTGQGAGQPQHF. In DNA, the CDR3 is TGTGCCAGCTCAACCACTGGACAGGGGGCGGGACAGCCCCAGCATTTT.

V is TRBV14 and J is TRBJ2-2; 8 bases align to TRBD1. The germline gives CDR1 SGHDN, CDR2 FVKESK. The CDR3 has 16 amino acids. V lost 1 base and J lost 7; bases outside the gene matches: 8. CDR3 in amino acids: CASSQVETGDVGELFF. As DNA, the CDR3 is TGTGCCAGCAGCCAAGTAGAGACAGGGGATGTCGGGGAGCTGTTTTTT.

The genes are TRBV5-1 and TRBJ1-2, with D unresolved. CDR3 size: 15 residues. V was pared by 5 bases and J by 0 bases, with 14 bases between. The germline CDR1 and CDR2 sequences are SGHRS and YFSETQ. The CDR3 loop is CASSYSSYSNYGYTF. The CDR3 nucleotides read TGCGCCAGCAGTTACAGCAGTTATTCTAACTATGGCTACACCTTC.

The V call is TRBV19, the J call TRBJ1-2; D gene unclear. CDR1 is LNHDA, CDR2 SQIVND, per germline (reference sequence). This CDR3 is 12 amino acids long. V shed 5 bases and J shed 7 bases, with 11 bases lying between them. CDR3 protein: CASSWGTGGYTF. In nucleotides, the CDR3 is TGTGCCAGTAGTTGGGGTACGGGTGGCTACACCTTC.

The CDR3 here is CASSPGAAGTGELFF. In DNA form, the CDR3 reads TGTGCCAGCAGTCCAGGGGCAGCGGGCACCGGGGAGCTGTTTTTT. The rearrangement uses TRBV27 and TRBJ2-2, with D possibly being TRBD1 or TRBD2 (6 bases each). The germline V and J ends were trimmed by 5 bases and 4 bases, with 14 bases remaining between them. The CDR3 is 15 amino acids. Germline values: CDR1 MNHEY, CDR2 SMNVEV (reference sequence).

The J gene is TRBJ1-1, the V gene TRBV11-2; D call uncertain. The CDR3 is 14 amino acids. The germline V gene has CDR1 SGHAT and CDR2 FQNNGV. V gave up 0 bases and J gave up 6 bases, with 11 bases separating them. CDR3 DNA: TGTGCCAGCAGCTTAGAGGGCCCCAGGTCTGAAGCTTTCTTT. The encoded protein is CASSLEGPRSEAFF.

The DNA for the CDR3 is TGTGCCAGCAGCTTCCCAGAGCGGGGGGGCCGAAACGAGCAGTACTTC. Residues: CASSFPERGGRNEQYF. This chain uses TRBV7-9 with TRBJ2-7; 10 nucleotides match TRBD2. Trimming removed 3 bases from V and 5 bases from J; junction bases left unmatched: 10. The CDR3 sequence is 16 residues long. Germline V gene data show CDR1 as SEHNR and CDR2 as FQNEAQ (reference sequence).

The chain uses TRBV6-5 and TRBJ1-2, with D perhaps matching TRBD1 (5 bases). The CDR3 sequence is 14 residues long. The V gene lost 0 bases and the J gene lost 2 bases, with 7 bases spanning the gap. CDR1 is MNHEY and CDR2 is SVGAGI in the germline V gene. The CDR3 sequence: CASSYSGENYGYTF. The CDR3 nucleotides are TGTGCCAGCAGTTACTCGGGGGAAAACTATGGCTACACCTTC.

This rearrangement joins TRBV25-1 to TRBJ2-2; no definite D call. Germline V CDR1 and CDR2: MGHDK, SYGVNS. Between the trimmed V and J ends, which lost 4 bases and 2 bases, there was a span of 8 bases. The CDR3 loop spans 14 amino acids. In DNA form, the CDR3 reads TGTGCCAGCAGTGGTCAGGACAACACCGGGGAGCTGTTTTTT. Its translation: CASSGQDNTGELFF.

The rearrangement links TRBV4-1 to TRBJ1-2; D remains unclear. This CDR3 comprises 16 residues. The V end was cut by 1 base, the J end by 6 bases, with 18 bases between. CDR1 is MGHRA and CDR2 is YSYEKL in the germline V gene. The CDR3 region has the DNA TGCGCCAGCAGCCAAGGTCGGTCTCGGGGTGCCCATGGCTACACCTTC. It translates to CASSQGRSRGAHGYTF.

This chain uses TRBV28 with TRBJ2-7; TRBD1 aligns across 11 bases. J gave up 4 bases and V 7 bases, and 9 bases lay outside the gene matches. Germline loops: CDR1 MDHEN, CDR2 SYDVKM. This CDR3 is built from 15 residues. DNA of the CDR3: TGTGCCAGCACCATAGGGACAGGGGGAACTTACGAGCAGTACTTC. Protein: CASTIGTGGTYEQYF.

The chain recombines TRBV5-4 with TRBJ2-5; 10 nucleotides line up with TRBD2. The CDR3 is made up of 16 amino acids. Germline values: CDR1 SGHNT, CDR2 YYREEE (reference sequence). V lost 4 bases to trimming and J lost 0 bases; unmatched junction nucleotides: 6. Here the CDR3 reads CASSTKLAGYQETQYF. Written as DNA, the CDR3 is TGTGCCAGCAGCACTAAACTAGCGGGGTACCAAGAGACCCAGTACTTC. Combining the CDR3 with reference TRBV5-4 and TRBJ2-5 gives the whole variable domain ETGVTQSPTHLIKTRGQQVTLRCSSQSGHNTVSWYQQALGQGPQFIFQYYREEENGRGNFPPRFSGLQFPNYSSELNVNALELDDSALYLCASSTKLAGYQETQYFGPGTRLLVL.

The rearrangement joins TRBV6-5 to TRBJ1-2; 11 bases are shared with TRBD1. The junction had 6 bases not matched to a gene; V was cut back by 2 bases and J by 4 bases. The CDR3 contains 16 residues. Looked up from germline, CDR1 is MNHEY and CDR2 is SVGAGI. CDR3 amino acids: CASSYVRTGGSYGYTF. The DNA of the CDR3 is TGTGCCAGCAGTTACGTACGGACAGGGGGCAGCTATGGCTACACCTTC.

CDR3: CASSLGQFDGYTF. Here the CDR3 DNA reads TGTGCCAGCAGCCTAGGACAGTTCGATGGCTACACCTTC. This chain links TRBV5-4 with TRBJ1-2; a weak D match, TRBD1 (6 bases). Per germline, CDR1 SGHNT and CDR2 YYREEE (reference sequence). The CDR3 extends over 13 amino acids. V was shortened by 4 bases and J by 6 bases, with 13 bases between the two germline ends.

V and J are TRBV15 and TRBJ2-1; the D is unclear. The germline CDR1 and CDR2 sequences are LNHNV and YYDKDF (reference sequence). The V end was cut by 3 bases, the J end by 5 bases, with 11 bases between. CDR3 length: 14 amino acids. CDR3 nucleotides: TGTGCCACCAGCAGTGTCACATGGGACAATGAGCAGTTCTTC. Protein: CATSSVTWDNEQFF.

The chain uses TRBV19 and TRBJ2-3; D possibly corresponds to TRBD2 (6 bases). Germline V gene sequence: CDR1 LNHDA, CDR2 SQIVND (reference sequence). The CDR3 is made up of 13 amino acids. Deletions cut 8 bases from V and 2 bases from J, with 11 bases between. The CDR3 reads CASALASTDTQYF. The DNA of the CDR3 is TGTGCCAGTGCCCTAGCGTCCACAGATACGCAGTATTTT.

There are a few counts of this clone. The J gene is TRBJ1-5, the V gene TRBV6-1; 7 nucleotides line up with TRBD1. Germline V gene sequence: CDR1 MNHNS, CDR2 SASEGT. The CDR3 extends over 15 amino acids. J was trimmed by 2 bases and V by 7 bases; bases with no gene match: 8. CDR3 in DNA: TGTGCCAGCAACCCTACAGGGGTTGGCAATCAGCCCCAGCATTTT. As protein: CASNPTGVGNQPQHF.

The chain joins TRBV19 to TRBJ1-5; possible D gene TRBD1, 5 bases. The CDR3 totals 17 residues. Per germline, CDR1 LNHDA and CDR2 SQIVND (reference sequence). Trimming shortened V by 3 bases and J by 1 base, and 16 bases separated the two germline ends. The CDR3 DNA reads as TGTGCCAGTAGTATCCTCGACAGCATTTCGAGCAATCAGCCCCAGCATTTT. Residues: CASSILDSISSNQPQHF. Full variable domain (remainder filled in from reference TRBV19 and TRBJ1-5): DGGITQSPKYLFRKEGQNVTLSCEQNLNHDAMYWYRQDPGQGLRLIYYSQIVNDFQKGDIAEGYSVSREKKESFPLTVTSAQKNPTAFYLCASSILDSISSNQPQHFGDGTRLSIL.

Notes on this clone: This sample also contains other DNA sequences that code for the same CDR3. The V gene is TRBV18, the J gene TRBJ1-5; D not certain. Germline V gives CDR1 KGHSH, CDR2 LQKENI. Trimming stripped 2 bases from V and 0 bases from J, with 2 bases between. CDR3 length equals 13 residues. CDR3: CASSPSSNQPQHF. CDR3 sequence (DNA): TGTGCCAGCTCACCATCTAGCAATCAGCCCCAGCATTTT.

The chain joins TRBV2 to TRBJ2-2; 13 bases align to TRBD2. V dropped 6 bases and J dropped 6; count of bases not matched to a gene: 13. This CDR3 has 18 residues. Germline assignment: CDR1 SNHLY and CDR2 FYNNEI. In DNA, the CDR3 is TGTGCCAGCAGGGCGGGACTAGCGGGGCCGGCCGTCGCCGGGGAGCTGTTTTTT. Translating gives CASRAGLAGPAVAGELFF. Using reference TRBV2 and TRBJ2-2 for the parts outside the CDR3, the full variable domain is EPEVTQTPSHQVTQMGQEVILRCVPISNHLYFYWYRQILGQKVEFLVSFYNNEISEKSEIFDDQFSVERPDGSNFTLKIRSTKLEDSAMYFCASRAGLAGPAVAGELFFGEGSRLTVL.